These 24 T cell receptor beta chains were all obtained from the same sample, sequenced in a study of blood T cell repertoires in COVID-19. Using immunoSEQ multiplex PCR, the repertoire was profiled, and TCRdb retains in-frame clones only, with some absent. Altogether roughly 200,000 clones are present, 82% being singletons, with the ten largest covering 8% to 10%. The sample comprised peripheral blood. The source of these receptors is a woman aged 80 or over with COVID-19, enrolled during active disease.

The V and J genes are TRBV7-9 and TRBJ2-1; 8 nucleotides line up with TRBD1. CDR1 is SEHNR and CDR2 is FQNEAQ in the germline V gene (reference sequence). Germline trimming cut 0 bases from V and 9 bases from J; bases unmatched to any gene: 7. The CDR3 contains 15 residues. DNA for the CDR3: TGTGCCAGCAGCTTAGCTGGTCAGGGGGCTCTTGAGCAGTTCTTC. Protein product: CASSLAGQGALEQFF.

This clone was seen a handful of times. The V gene is TRBV5-1, the J gene TRBJ1-1, with TRBD1 matching over 10 bases. V lost 0 bases to trimming and J lost 2 bases; unmatched junction nucleotides: 10. The CDR3 totals 18 residues. CDR1 SGHRS and CDR2 YFSETQ come from the germline V gene. CDR3 sequence (DNA): TGCGCCAGCAGCTTGGGTGGAGGAGGGACAGGGGTTAACACTGAAGCTTTCTTT. Its protein is CASSLGGGGTGVNTEAFF.

Points on this clone: At one boundary the junction diverges from the germline segment, which might be a read error. This rearrangement joins TRBV2 to TRBJ1-2; 8 positions agree with TRBD1. CDR3 length equals 13 residues. CDR1 and CDR2 (germline): SNHLY, FYNNEI. The CDR3 here is CASSLRDRSSGAF. For the CDR3, the DNA is TGTGCCAGCAGCCTCCGGGACAGGTCTTCCGGCGCCTTC.

The rearrangement joins TRBV5-4 to TRBJ2-1; 10 bases are a match to TRBD1. Germline CDR1 SGHNT, CDR2 YYREEE (reference sequence). The CDR3 extends over 13 amino acids. After removal of 4 bases from V and 7 bases from J, the junction contained 2 bases not matched to a gene. The CDR3 here is CASSRTGGNEQFF. The CDR3 DNA is TGTGCCAGCAGCAGGACAGGGGGGAATGAGCAGTTCTTC. The full variable domain, in which reference TRBV5-4 and TRBJ2-1 provide the parts outside the CDR3, is ETGVTQSPTHLIKTRGQQVTLRCSSQSGHNTVSWYQQALGQGPQFIFQYYREEENGRGNFPPRFSGLQFPNYSSELNVNALELDDSALYLCASSRTGGNEQFFGPGTRLTVL.

V gene TRBV7-8 combines with J gene TRBJ1-5; 11 bases agree with TRBD1. Germline trimming cut 5 bases from V and 2 bases from J; bases unmatched to any gene: 11. The CDR3 spans 18 residues. Germline loops: CDR1 SGHVS, CDR2 FQNEAQ. The CDR3 DNA reads as TGTGCCAGCAGCCGACTTGGTGGACAGGGGGCTGGCAATCAGCCCCAGCATTTT. It yields the protein CASSRLGGQGAGNQPQHF.

This clone was detected many times. V usage is TRBV11-2 and J usage is TRBJ1-4; maybe TRBD1 (6 bases). CDR1 is SGHAT, CDR2 FQNNGV, per germline. V gave up 4 bases and J gave up 6 bases, with 15 bases separating them. This CDR3 has 15 amino acids. The CDR3 protein is CASSSRGIRDEKLFF. In DNA form, the CDR3 reads TGTGCCAGCAGCTCCAGGGGAATTAGGGATGAAAAACTGTTTTTT.

The rearrangement uses TRBV4-3 and TRBJ2-2, with a tentative D call TRBD2 (5 bases). V gave up 2 bases and J gave up 3 bases, with 13 bases separating them. The CDR3 runs 16 residues. Germline V gives CDR1 LGHNA, CDR2 YSLEER. The CDR3 here is CASSQSAVEDTGELFF. Written as DNA, the CDR3 is TGCGCCAGCAGCCAATCAGCGGTGGAAGACACCGGGGAGCTGTTTTTT.

The chain links TRBV3-1 (or the pseudogene TRBV3-2) to TRBJ1-6, with 7 bases identical to TRBD1. The CDR3 covers 14 residues. V shed 2 bases and J 7 bases; nucleotides not matched to a gene: 2. CDR1 and CDR2 (germline): LGHDT, YNNKEL (reference sequence). The CDR3 DNA follows: TGTGCCAGCAGCCAAAGCAGGGGGAATTCACCCCTCCACTTT. Amino acids: CASSQSRGNSPLHF.

The genes are TRBV6-5 and TRBJ1-2; 8 positions match TRBD1. With 6 bases clipped from V and 4 bases from J, the junction kept 10 bases outside the gene matches. This CDR3 has 15 amino acids. Germline CDR1 MNHEY, CDR2 SVGAGI. The DNA for the CDR3 is TGTGCCAGCAGGCAACAGGGGGGGGGTATCTATGGCTACACCTTC. Its translation is CASRQQGGGIYGYTF.

This clone has just one count. V is TRBV5-4 and J is TRBJ1-1, with 7 bases fitting TRBD1. CDR3 size: 16 residues. The junction had 6 bases not matched to a gene; V was cut back by 0 bases and J by 1 base. Per germline, CDR1 SGHNT and CDR2 YYREEE (reference sequence). In DNA form, the CDR3 reads TGTGCCAGCAGCTTGGGCACAGGGGTAAGGAACACTGAAGCTTTCTTT. Amino acids: CASSLGTGVRNTEAFF. The complete variable domain, with remaining parts taken from reference TRBV5-4 and TRBJ1-1, reads ETGVTQSPTHLIKTRGQQVTLRCSSQSGHNTVSWYQQALGQGPQFIFQYYREEENGRGNFPPRFSGLQFPNYSSELNVNALELDDSALYLCASSLGTGVRNTEAFFGQGTRLTVV.

V and J are TRBV25-1 and TRBJ1-6, with D hard to call. CDR1 MGHDK and CDR2 SYGVNS come from the germline V gene. The CDR3 runs to 13 residues. The V end was cut by 5 bases, the J end by 5 bases, with 7 bases between. CDR3: CASSRGDNSPLHF. CDR3 nucleotide sequence: TGTGCCAGCAGTCGAGGAGATAATTCACCCCTCCACTTT.

J is TRBJ2-1 and V is TRBV30, with 7 bases matching TRBD2. CDR3 length: 14 amino acids. Germline CDR1 GTSNPN, CDR2 SVGIG (reference sequence). CDR3 sequence: CAVSGVISYNEQFF. The DNA for the CDR3 is TGTGCTGTGAGCGGGGTGATCTCCTACAATGAGCAGTTCTTC.

J is TRBJ1-2 and V is TRBV5-1, with D perhaps matching TRBD1 (5 bases). Deletions cut 3 bases from V and 3 bases from J, with 15 bases between. The CDR3 runs 15 residues. Germline V gives CDR1 SGHRS, CDR2 YFSETQ. DNA of the CDR3: TGCGCCAGCAGCTCCGACGTGGGGGGATACTATGGCTACACCTTC. Protein: CASSSDVGGYYGYTF.

V gene TRBV5-1 combines with J gene TRBJ2-7, with TRBD2 as a possible D gene (6 bases). CDR1 and CDR2 from the germline V gene are SGHRS and YFSETQ. There are 18 residues in the CDR3. The V gene lost 2 bases and the J gene lost 3 bases, with 24 bases spanning the gap. CDR3 sequence reads: CASSLGWGVEEGYYEQYF. The CDR3 DNA reads as TGCGCCAGCAGCTTAGGGTGGGGGGTCGAAGAAGGCTACTACGAGCAGTACTTC.

The gene calls are TRBV28 and TRBJ2-2; D ambiguous. The V gene lost 8 bases and the J gene lost 5 bases, with 9 bases spanning the gap. This CDR3 spans 12 amino acids. Germline V gene lookup returns CDR1 MDHEN and CDR2 SYDVKM. The CDR3 reads CASLGYTGELFF. CDR3 nucleotides: TGTGCCAGCCTCGGGTATACCGGGGAGCTGTTTTTT.

The chain couples TRBV18 to TRBJ1-1; 8 nucleotides line up with TRBD1. V shed 1 base, J shed 7 bases, and the junction held 2 bases outside the gene matches. This CDR3 contains 13 residues. Germline loops: CDR1 KGHSH, CDR2 LQKENI. The CDR3, as DNA: TGTGCCAGCTCACCACGAACAGGGGGTGAAGCTTTCTTT. Translated: CASSPRTGGEAFF.

As for this clone: Additional DNA sequences in this sample encode the identical CDR3. In DNA, the CDR3 is TGTGCCAGCAGCCCCCGGACAGGGAATCAGCCCCAGCATTTT. It codes for CASSPRTGNQPQHF. The chain combines TRBV7-2 with TRBJ1-5; 8 bases line up with TRBD1. CDR1 SGHTA and CDR2 FQGNSA come from the germline V gene. With 5 bases clipped from V and 4 bases from J, the junction kept 4 bases outside the gene matches. The CDR3 has 14 amino acids.

The chain has TRBV6-4 and TRBJ2-2; the D gene is possibly TRBD2 (5 bases). The germline V gene encodes CDR1 MRHNA and CDR2 SNTAGT. The germline V and J ends were trimmed by 2 bases and 8 bases, with 12 bases remaining between them. The CDR3 runs to 14 residues. CDR3 region: CASSDSPSGGELFF. The CDR3 coding sequence is TGTGCCAGCAGTGACAGCCCCTCGGGGGGGGAGCTGTTTTTT.

The chain has TRBV2 and TRBJ1-5; no reliable D call. This CDR3 has 17 amino acids. CDR1 is SNHLY, CDR2 FYNNEI, per germline. The V and J ends lost 5 bases and 0 bases respectively, with 17 bases between them. In DNA, the CDR3 is TGTGCCAGCAGTAGGGAAGGAGGCCCGTATAGCAATCAGCCCCAGCATTTT. It codes for CASSREGGPYSNQPQHF.

The V and J genes are TRBV28 and TRBJ1-1; a possible D gene is TRBD1 (5 bases). With 6 bases removed from V and 4 bases from J, the gap between germline ends came to 18 bases. CDR1 MDHEN and CDR2 SYDVKM come from the germline V gene. There are 15 residues in the CDR3. The CDR3 sequence: CASSPPRQFRTEAFF. In nucleotides, the CDR3 is TGTGCCAGCAGCCCCCCCCGACAGTTCCGCACTGAAGCTTTCTTT.

This clone was recorded a few times. The genes are TRBV6-6 and TRBJ2-6; D possibly corresponds to TRBD1 (6 bases). The CDR3 extends over 17 amino acids. CDR1 is MNHNY, CDR2 SVGAGI, per germline (reference sequence). The V end was cut by 5 bases, the J end by 0 bases, with 14 bases between. CDR3 residues: CASSPDSKVSGANVLTF. As DNA, the CDR3 is TGTGCCAGCAGTCCGGACAGCAAAGTCTCTGGGGCCAACGTCCTGACTTTC.

The chain carries TRBV19 and TRBJ2-2; 9 nucleotides match TRBD2. V shed 6 bases, J shed 3 bases, and the junction held 8 bases outside the gene matches. CDR1 and CDR2 (germline): LNHDA, SQIVND (reference sequence). This CDR3 is 16 amino acids long. CDR3 protein: CASSRQGGGDTGELFF. CDR3 bases: TGTGCCAGTAGCCGCCAGGGCGGGGGGGACACCGGGGAGCTGTTTTTT.

The CDR3 DNA reads as TGTGCCAGCAGTGAAACAGTGGGACAGGGTCGCGAGCAGTACTTC. Amino acids: CASSETVGQGREQYF. V and J are TRBV6-1 and TRBJ2-7; 9 bases line up with TRBD1. The CDR3 contains 15 residues. The germline V gene has CDR1 MNHNS and CDR2 SASEGT. V lost 2 bases to trimming and J lost 6 bases; unmatched junction nucleotides: 8.

The rearrangement uses TRBV7-3 and TRBJ2-1; D possibly corresponds to TRBD2 (7 bases). Per germline, CDR1 SGHTA and CDR2 FQGTGA. Trimming shortened V by 5 bases and J by 6 bases, and 17 bases separated the two germline ends. The CDR3 covers 15 residues. The CDR3 nucleotides are TGTGCCAGCAGCCCACTAGCGACAGGAGGCAATGAGCAGTTCTTC. Its protein product is CASSPLATGGNEQFF.